Listed below are T cell receptor beta chains from one sample, sequenced in a study of CD8+CD57+ T cells in acquired aplastic anemia. TCRdb re-called the reads through MiXCR, storing one row per CDR3 protein. Of tens of thousands of distinct CDR3 sequences listed, 76% were seen once; the top ten hold about 20%. What was sequenced was sorted CD4+, CD8+, or CD8+CD57+ T cells (not recorded which) from PBMCs. These receptors were obtained from a human donor in good health, serving as a control. Both conserved end residues are part of each CDR3. The D gene is left open where the match is weak. Clone size is stated in some rows and not others, as once, few, many or a class when expanded.

15	TRBD1	TRBV20-1	TRBJ1-6	NA	CSARETGFSNSPLHF	TGCAGTGCTAGGGAGACAGGGTTTAGTAATTCACCCCTCCACTTT
14	NA	TRBV20-1	TRBJ2-7	once	CSAKDHRGGHEQYF	TGCAGTGCTAAAGATCACAGGGGAGGCCACGAGCAGTACTTC
15	NA	TRBV5-1	TRBJ1-6	NA	CASSSEARNNSPLHF	TGCGCCAGCAGCTCCGAGGCCCGAAATAATTCACCCCTCCACTTT
14	NA	TRBV24-1	TRBJ2-1	NA	CATGRREAQGEQFF	TGTGCCACCGGTAGACGGGAGGCACAGGGGGAGCAGTTCTTC
15	TRBD1	TRBV29-1	TRBJ1-2	NA	CSVMDRTSLGYGYTF	TGCAGCGTTATGGACAGGACCTCCTTGGGCTATGGCTACACCTTC
15	NA	TRBV5-3	TRBJ1-5	NA	CASSKDDRFGQPQHF	TGTGCCAGTAGTAAGGACGACAGATTCGGGCAGCCCCAGCATTTT
14	NA	TRBV5-1	TRBJ1-3	NA	CASSLGQSGNTIYF	TGCGCCAGCAGCTTAGGACAGTCTGGAAACACCATATATTTT
13	NA	TRBV24-1	TRBJ2-1	large	CATSDAYYDEQFF	TGTGCCACCAGTGATGCCTACTATGATGAGCAGTTCTTC
15	NA	TRBV19	TRBJ1-5	NA	CASSIGHTSNQPQHF	TGTGCCAGTAGTATAGGACACACCAGCAATCAGCCCCAGCATTTT
14	TRBD1	TRBV2	TRBJ1-5	NA	CASSEGQANQPQHF	TGTGCCAGCAGCGAGGGACAGGCCAATCAGCCCCAGCATTTT
12	NA	TRBV19	TRBJ2-1	NA	CASEDGYNEQFF	TGTGCCAGTGAGGACGGCTACAATGAGCAGTTCTTC
11	NA	TRBV29-1	TRBJ1-4	few	CSVVEGEKLFF	TGCAGCGTTGTAGAGGGTGAAAAACTGTTTTTT
16	TRBD2	TRBV25-1	TRBJ2-4	few	CASSGRLAGEENIQYF	TGTGCCAGCAGTGGGCGACTAGCGGGAGAGGAAAACATTCAGTACTTC
15	NA	TRBV19	TRBJ1-2	NA	CASGNLGAIDYGYTF	TGTGCCAGTGGCAATCTAGGGGCGATCGACTATGGCTACACCTTC
15	TRBD2	TRBV6-4	TRBJ2-3	medium-sized	CASSEREESTDTQYF	TGTGCCAGCAGTGAACGGGAGGAAAGCACAGATACGCAGTATTTT
13	NA	TRBV15	TRBJ2-7	NA	CATSRDEAREQYF	TGTGCCACCAGCAGAGATGAGGCGCGCGAGCAGTACTTC
12	NA	TRBV29-1	TRBJ2-2	once	CSVEGGTGELFF	TGCAGCGTCGAGGGGGGAACCGGGGAGCTGTTTTTT
14	NA	TRBV9	TRBJ1-6	NA	CASSVLAVDSPLHF	TGTGCCAGCAGCGTGCTCGCAGTCGACTCACCCCTCCACTTT
13	NA	TRBV29-1	TRBJ2-7	NA	CSVGDRVSYEQYF	TGCAGCGTGGGGGACCGGGTCTCCTACGAGCAGTACTTC
13	TRBD1	TRBV2	TRBJ1-2	medium-sized	CASGDRADYGYTF	TGTGCCAGCGGGGACAGGGCGGACTATGGCTACACCTTC
16	NA	TRBV7-6	TRBJ2-5	NA	CASSLPPGHPQETQYF	TGTGCCAGCAGCCTCCCCCCGGGACACCCGCAAGAGACCCAGTACTTC
15	TRBD1	TRBV2	TRBJ1-2	few	CASSVRQGADYGYTF	TGTGCCAGCAGCGTCCGACAGGGGGCTGACTATGGCTACACCTTC
12	NA	TRBV5-5	TRBJ1-2	NA	CASSLETGGYTF	TGTGCCAGCAGCTTGGAGACTGGTGGCTACACCTTC
14	NA	TRBV24-1	TRBJ2-2	once	CATSGRVVGEELFF	TGTGCCACCAGTGGTAGGGTGGTAGGCGAGGAGCTGTTTTTT
14	TRBD1	TRBV15	TRBJ1-1	few	CATIPTGMNTEAFF	TGTGCCACCATTCCGACAGGGATGAACACTGAAGCTTTCTTT
14	NA	TRBV19	TRBJ2-7	NA	CASSTTRVSYEQYF	TGTGCCAGTAGTACGACCAGAGTCTCCTACGAGCAGTACTTC
13	TRBD2	TRBV20-1	TRBJ2-7	few	CSARAAGGREQYF	TGCAGTGCTAGAGCAGCGGGGGGGCGCGAGCAGTACTTC
14	TRBD1	TRBV5-1	TRBJ1-6	NA	CASSLQQGNSPLHF	TGCGCCAGCAGCTTGCAACAGGGGAATTCACCCCTCCACTTT
12	NA	TRBV15	TRBJ1-1	NA	CATSREGLEAFF	TGTGCCACCAGCAGAGAGGGCCTTGAAGCTTTCTTT
12	NA	TRBV24-1	TRBJ2-7	few	CATRTGSYEQYF	TGTGCCACCAGGACAGGTTCCTACGAGCAGTACTTC
18	NA	TRBV4-3	TRBJ2-6	NA	CASSGGGGDRSGANVLTF	TGCGCCAGCAGCGGGGGCGGAGGGGATCGCTCTGGGGCCAACGTCCTGACTTTC
13	NA	TRBV20-1	TRBJ2-7	NA	CSARDMSASEQYF	TGCAGTGCTAGAGATATGTCAGCATCCGAGCAGTACTTC
14	TRBD1	TRBV5-5	TRBJ2-7	NA	CASSPGQGYYEQYF	TGTGCCAGCAGCCCGGGACAGGGATACTACGAGCAGTACTTC
15	TRBD2	TRBV7-3	TRBJ2-3	NA	CASSLSGGRTDTQYF	TGTGCCAGCAGCCTTAGCGGGGGCCGCACAGATACGCAGTATTTT
14	NA	TRBV19	TRBJ2-7	NA	CASKLAGEGYEQYF	TGTGCCAGTAAGTTGGCAGGGGAAGGCTACGAGCAGTACTTC
15	TRBD2	TRBV20-1	TRBJ2-7	NA	CSAKTSGRPSYEQYF	TGCAGTGCCAAGACTAGCGGGAGACCTTCCTACGAGCAGTACTTC
13	TRBD1	TRBV24-1	TRBJ2-1	few	CATRDRAYNEQFF	TGTGCCACCAGGGACAGGGCCTACAATGAGCAGTTCTTC
14	TRBD1	TRBV19	TRBJ1-6	medium-sized	CASSLGQYNSPLHF	TGTGCCAGTAGCCTGGGACAGTATAATTCACCCCTCCACTTT
12	NA	TRBV25-1	TRBJ2-5	NA	CASSVQVETQYF	TGTGCCAGCAGTGTGCAGGTAGAGACCCAGTACTTC
19	NA	TRBV20-1	TRBJ1-3	NA	CSARDEVTGRSTSGNTIYF	TGCAGCGCTAGAGATGAGGTTACGGGACGGTCTACCTCTGGAAACACCATATATTTT
17	TRBD2	TRBV11-2	TRBJ2-3	NA	CASSFGLAGARGATQYF	TGTGCCAGCAGCTTTGGACTAGCGGGGGCCCGCGGAGCTACGCAGTATTTT
14	NA	TRBV19	TRBJ1-2	NA	CASTERTGSYGYTF	TGTGCCAGTACCGAACGGACCGGCAGCTATGGCTACACCTTC
17	TRBD2	TRBV11-2	TRBJ2-1	NA	CASSSRLAGSSYNEQFF	TGTGCCAGCAGCTCTCGACTAGCGGGGAGTTCCTACAATGAGCAGTTCTTC